This T cell receptor (beta chain) appears in the sequencing data of a study of identifying expanded T cells in peripheral blood. The germline gives CDR1 MNHEY, CDR2 SVGAGI. CDR3 length equals 15 residues. The V gene end was trimmed by 2 bases and the J gene end by 4 bases; junction bases not matched to a gene: 5. Libraries were prepared by immunoSEQ multiplex PCR; TCRdb keeps only in-frame clonotypes and omits some of them. The sample carries approximately 92,000 clones, 85% recorded once. The origin of this receptor is a person aged 18 to 70 in good health. This chain uses TRBV6-5 with TRBJ2-7; 10 nucleotides line up with TRBD2. The sequencing input was blood. The CDR3: CASSYEAGGRYEQYF. In DNA form, the CDR3 reads TGTGCCAGCAGTTACGAAGCGGGGGGGCGGTACGAGCAGTACTTC.